This TCR beta chain was sequenced in a study of blood T cell repertoires in COVID-19. Study details: Acute and convalescent COVID-19 specimens originated in the United States, Italy and Spain. Sources were T cells, B-cell-depleted T cells, or PBMCs; the material itself was cDNA or gDNA.

Authors' analysis steps: Reference gene primer amplification gave estimated nucleated cell counts. The assay was immunoSEQ multiplex PCR, and TCRdb's table has in-frame clones only and misses some. Clone size and the V and J calls come from that table; the DNA yielded D and trimming. The data show just over 95,000 clones, about 80% seen once. This CDR3 spans 16 amino acids. Germline CDR1 and CDR2: MGHDK and SYGVNS. The trim removed 6 bases at V and 0 bases at J, leaving 7 bases unmatched. This TCR was sampled from a man aged 55 to 70 with acute or convalescent COVID-19. The rearrangement uses TRBV25-1 and TRBJ2-1; 8 nucleotides match TRBD1. Sequencing was carried out using peripheral blood. The chain's CDR3 is CASSLGGTGSYNEQFF. The CDR3 nucleotides read TGTGCCAGCAGCCTTGGAGGGACAGGCTCCTACAATGAGCAGTTCTTC.